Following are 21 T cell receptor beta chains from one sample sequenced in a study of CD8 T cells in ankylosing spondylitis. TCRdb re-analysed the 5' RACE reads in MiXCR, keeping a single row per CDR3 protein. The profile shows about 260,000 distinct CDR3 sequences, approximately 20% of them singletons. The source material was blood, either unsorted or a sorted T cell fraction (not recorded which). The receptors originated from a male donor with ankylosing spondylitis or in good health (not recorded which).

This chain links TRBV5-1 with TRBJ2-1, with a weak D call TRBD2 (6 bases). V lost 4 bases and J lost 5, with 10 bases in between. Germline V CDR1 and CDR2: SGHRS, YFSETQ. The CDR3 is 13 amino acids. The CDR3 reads CASSGEEDNEQFF. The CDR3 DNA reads TGCGCCAGCAGCGGGGAGGAGGACAATGAGCAGTTCTTC.

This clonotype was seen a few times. The CDR3, as DNA: TGTGCCAGCAGCACCCGACAAGGGACTTCCATTCGTACCCTCCACTTT. Translating it yields CASSTRQGTSIRTLHF. The chain has TRBV7-2 and TRBJ1-6; possibly TRBD1 for D (5 bases). The length of the CDR3 is 16 residues. Germline CDR1 reads SGHTA; CDR2 reads FQGNSA. V lost 5 bases to trimming and J lost 14 bases, with 25 bases between them.

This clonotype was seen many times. CDR3 nucleotides: TGTGCCAGCAGCCCCGGGACTCAGCCCCAGCATTTT. Translated: CASSPGTQPQHF. V and J are TRBV7-4 and TRBJ1-5; a weak D match, TRBD1 (5 bases). The germline CDR1 and CDR2 sequences are SGHVT and SQSDAQ. V was cut by 5 bases and J by 6 bases, with 8 bases left in between. This CDR3 spans 12 amino acids.

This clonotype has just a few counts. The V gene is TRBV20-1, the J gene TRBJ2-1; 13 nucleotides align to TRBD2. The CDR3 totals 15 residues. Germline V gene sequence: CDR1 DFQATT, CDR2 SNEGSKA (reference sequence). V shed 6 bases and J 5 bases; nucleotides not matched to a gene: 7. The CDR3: CSAPKGTSGNNEQFF. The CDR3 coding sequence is TGCAGTGCCCCTAAGGGGACTAGCGGGAACAATGAGCAGTTCTTC.

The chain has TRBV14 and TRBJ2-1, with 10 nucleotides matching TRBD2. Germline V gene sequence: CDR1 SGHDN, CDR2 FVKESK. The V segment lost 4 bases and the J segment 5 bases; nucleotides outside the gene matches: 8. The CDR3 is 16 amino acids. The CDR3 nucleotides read TGTGCCAGCAGCCGGACTAGCGGAGAAAGGGACAATGAGCAGTTCTTC. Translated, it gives CASSRTSGERDNEQFF.

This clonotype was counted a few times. CDR3 amino acids: CASSLEGGTDTQYF. CDR3 nucleotide sequence: TGCGCCAGCAGCTTAGAGGGAGGCACAGATACGCAGTATTTT. The chain combines TRBV5-1 with TRBJ2-3; possible D gene TRBD2, 5 bases. This CDR3 has 14 amino acids. The germline V gene has CDR1 SGHRS and CDR2 YFSETQ. The germline V and J ends were trimmed by 2 bases and 1 base, with 8 bases remaining between them.

This chain's CDR3 is CATSDLHFGGSNEQFF. The CDR3 DNA reads TGTGCCACCAGTGATTTGCATTTTGGCGGGAGTAATGAGCAGTTCTTC. The chain joins TRBV24-1 to TRBJ2-1, with TRBD2 matching over 7 bases. In germline, CDR1 is KGHDR, CDR2 SFDVKD. V dropped 0 bases and J dropped 7; count of bases not matched to a gene: 8. The CDR3 is 16 amino acids.

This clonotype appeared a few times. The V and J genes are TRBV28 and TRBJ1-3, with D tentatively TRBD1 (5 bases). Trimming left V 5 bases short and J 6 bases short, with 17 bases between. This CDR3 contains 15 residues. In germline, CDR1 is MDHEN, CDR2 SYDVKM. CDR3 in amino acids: CASSLSALGENTIYF. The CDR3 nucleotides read TGTGCCAGCAGTCTGTCCGCTCTAGGGGAAAACACCATATATTTT. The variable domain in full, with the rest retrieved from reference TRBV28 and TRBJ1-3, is DVKVTQSSRYLVKRTGEKVFLECVQDMDHENMFWYRQDPGLGLRLIYFSYDVKMKEKGDIPEGYSVSREKKERFSLILESASTNQTSMYLCASSLSALGENTIYFGEGSWLTVV.

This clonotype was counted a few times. Here the CDR3 DNA reads TGCGCCAGCAGTACCGCGGGGGGCGTTGCCCAAGAGACCCAGTACTTC. As protein: CASSTAGGVAQETQYF. The chain uses TRBV5-1 and TRBJ2-5, with 8 bases that match TRBD2. The CDR3 has 16 residues. After removal of 5 bases from V and 1 base from J, the junction contained 10 bases not matched to a gene. Germline CDR1 and CDR2: SGHRS and YFSETQ.

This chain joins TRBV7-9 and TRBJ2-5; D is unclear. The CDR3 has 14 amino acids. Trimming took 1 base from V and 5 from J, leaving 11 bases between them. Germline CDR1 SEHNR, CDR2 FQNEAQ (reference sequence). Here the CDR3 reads CASSLGVISETQYF. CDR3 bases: TGTGCCAGCAGCTTAGGCGTCATTTCGGAGACCCAGTACTTC.

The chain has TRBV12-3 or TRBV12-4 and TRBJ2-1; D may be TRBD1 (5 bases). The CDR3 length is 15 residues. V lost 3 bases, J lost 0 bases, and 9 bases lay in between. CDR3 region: CASSLWQGSYNEQFF. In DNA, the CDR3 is TGTGCCAGCAGTTTGTGGCAGGGCTCCTACAATGAGCAGTTCTTC.

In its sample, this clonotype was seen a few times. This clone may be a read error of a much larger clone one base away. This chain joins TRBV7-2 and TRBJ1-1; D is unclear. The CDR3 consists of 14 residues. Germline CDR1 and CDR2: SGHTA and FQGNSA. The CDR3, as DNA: TGTGCCAGCAACTTAGTTTGGTCCACGGTTGATGCTTTCTTT. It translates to CASNLVWSTVDAFF.

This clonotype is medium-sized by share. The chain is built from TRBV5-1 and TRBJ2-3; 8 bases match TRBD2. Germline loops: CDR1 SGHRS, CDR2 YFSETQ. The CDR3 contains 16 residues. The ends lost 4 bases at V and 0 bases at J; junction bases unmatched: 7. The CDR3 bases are TGCGCCAGCAGCGAGCGGGAGTTCGGGAGCACAGATACGCAGTATTTT. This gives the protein CASSEREFGSTDTQYF.

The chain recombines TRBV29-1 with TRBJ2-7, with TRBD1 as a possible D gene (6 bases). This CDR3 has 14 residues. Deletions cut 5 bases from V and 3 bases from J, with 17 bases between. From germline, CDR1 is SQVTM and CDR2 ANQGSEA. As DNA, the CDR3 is TGCAGCGTTTGGGGACATCGAATTTTCTACGAGCAGTACGTC. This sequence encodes CSVWGHRIFYEQYV.

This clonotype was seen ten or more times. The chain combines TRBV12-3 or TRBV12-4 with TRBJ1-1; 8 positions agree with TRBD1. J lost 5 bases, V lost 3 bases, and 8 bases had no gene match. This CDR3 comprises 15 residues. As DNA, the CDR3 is TGTGCCAGCAGTTTCGGCAGGGGGCGGGAAACTGAAGCTTTCTTT. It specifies CASSFGRGRETEAFF.

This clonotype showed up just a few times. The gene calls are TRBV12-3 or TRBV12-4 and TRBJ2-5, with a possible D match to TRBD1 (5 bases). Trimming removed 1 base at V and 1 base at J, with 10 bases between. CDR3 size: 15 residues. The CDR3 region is CASSLVSDSQETQYF. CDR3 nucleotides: TGTGCCAGCAGTTTAGTATCCGACAGCCAAGAGACCCAGTACTTC.

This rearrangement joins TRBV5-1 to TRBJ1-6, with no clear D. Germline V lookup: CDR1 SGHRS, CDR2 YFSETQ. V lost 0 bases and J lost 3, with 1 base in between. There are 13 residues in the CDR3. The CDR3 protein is CASSLDYNSPLHF. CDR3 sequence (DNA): TGCGCCAGCAGCTTGGACTATAATTCACCCCTCCACTTT.

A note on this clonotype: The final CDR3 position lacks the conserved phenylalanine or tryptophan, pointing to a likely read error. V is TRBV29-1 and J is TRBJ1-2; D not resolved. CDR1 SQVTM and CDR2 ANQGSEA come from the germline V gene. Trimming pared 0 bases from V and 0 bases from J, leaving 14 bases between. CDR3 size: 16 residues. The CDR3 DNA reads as TGCAGCGTTGAAGATCTGGAGGGTTTCTCTAACTATGGCTACACCCTC. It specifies CSVEDLEGFSNYGYTL.

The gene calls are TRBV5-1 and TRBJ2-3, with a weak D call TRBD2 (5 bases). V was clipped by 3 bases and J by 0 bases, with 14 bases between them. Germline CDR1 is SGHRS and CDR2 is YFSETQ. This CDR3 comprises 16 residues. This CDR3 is CASSSRTDSSTDTQYF. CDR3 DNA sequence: TGCGCCAGCAGCTCGAGGACTGATTCTAGCACAGATACGCAGTATTTT.

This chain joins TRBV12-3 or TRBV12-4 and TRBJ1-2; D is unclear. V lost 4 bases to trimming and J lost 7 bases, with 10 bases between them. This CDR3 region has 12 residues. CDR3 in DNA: TGTGCCAGCAGTTCGGAGGTGGGTGGCTACACCTTC. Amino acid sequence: CASSSEVGGYTF.

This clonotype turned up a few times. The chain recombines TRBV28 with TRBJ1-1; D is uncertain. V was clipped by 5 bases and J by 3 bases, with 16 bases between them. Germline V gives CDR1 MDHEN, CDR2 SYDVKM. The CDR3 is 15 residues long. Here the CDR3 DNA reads TGTGCCAGCAGTCAATCCGGATTTTCGGACACTGAAGCTTTCTTT. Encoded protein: CASSQSGFSDTEAFF. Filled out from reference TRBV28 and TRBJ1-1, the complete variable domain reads DVKVTQSSRYLVKRTGEKVFLECVQDMDHENMFWYRQDPGLGLRLIYFSYDVKMKEKGDIPEGYSVSREKKERFSLILESASTNQTSMYLCASSQSGFSDTEAFFGQGTRLTVV.